Detailed here is one T cell receptor (beta chain). The germline V and J ends were trimmed by 0 bases and 6 bases, with 10 bases remaining between them. CDR1 and CDR2 from the germline V gene are MNHEY and SMNVEV (reference sequence). This CDR3 region has 14 residues. This sample is drawn from a study of control samples from healthy donors and cancer patients. Profiled with immunoSEQ multiplex PCR; TCRdb holds only in-frame clones, not every one. Of some 150,000 clones in the sample, around 94% were seen once. The J gene is TRBJ2-3, the V gene TRBV27, with D perhaps TRBD2 (5 bases). Material: PBMCs. This TCR derives from a man in his sixties with colorectal cancer. Here the CDR3 reads CASSLSGRGDTQYF. The CDR3 DNA reads as TGTGCCAGCAGTTTATCAGGCCGAGGGGATACGCAGTATTTT.